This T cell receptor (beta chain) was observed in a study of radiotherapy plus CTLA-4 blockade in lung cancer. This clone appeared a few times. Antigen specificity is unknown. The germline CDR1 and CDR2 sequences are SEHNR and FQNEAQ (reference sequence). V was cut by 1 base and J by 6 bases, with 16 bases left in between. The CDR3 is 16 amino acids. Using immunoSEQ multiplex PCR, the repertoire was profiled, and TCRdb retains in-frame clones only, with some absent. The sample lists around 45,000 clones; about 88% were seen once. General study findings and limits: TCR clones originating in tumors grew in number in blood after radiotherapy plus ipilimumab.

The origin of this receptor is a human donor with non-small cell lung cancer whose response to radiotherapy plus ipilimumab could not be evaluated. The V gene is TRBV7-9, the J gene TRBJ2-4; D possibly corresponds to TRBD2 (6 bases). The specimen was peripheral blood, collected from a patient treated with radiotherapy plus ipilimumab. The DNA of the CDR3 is TGTGCCAGCAGCTTAGTGGGTAGCGCAGCGGGAAACATTCAGTACTTC. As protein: CASSLVGSAAGNIQYF.